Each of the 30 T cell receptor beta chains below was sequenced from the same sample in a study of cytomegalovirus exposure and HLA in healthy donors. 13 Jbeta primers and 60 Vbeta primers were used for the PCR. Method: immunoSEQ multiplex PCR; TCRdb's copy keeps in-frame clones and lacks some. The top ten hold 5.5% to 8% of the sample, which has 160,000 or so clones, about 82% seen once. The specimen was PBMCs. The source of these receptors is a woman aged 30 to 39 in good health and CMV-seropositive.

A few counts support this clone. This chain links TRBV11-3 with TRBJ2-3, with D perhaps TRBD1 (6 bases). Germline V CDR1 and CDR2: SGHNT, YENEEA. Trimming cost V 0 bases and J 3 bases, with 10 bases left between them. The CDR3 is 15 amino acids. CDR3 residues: CASSLEGARTDTQYF. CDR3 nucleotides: TGTGCCAGCAGCTTAGAGGGGGCGAGGACAGATACGCAGTATTTT.

The CDR3 DNA reads as TGTGCCAGCAGCTCGGGACAGGGCCTTTCACCCCTCCACTTT. Residues: CASSSGQGLSPLHF. The V and J genes are TRBV7-3 and TRBJ1-6, with 9 bases lining up with TRBD1. Germline V gene lookup returns CDR1 SGHTA and CDR2 FQGTGA. The trim removed 4 bases at V and 9 bases at J, leaving 4 bases unmatched. CDR3 length: 14 amino acids.

The CDR3 DNA sequence: TGTGCCAGCAGCTTAGGGGGTCGGACAGGAAACTTCTATGGCTACACCTTC. It encodes CASSLGGRTGNFYGYTF. The J gene is TRBJ1-2, the V gene TRBV7-9, with TRBD1 matching over 7 bases. The germline V gene encodes CDR1 SEHNR and CDR2 FQNEAQ (reference sequence). With V trimmed by 1 base and J by 4 bases, 12 bases remained unmatched. The CDR3 runs to 17 residues.

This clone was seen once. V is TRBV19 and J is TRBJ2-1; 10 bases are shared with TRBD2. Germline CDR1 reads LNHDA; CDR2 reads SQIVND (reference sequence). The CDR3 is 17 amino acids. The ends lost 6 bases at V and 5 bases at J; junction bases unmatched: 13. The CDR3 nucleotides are TGTGCCAGTAGAAAAATCTGGCTAGCGGGGGAGAACAATGAGCAGTTCTTC. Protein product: CASRKIWLAGENNEQFF.

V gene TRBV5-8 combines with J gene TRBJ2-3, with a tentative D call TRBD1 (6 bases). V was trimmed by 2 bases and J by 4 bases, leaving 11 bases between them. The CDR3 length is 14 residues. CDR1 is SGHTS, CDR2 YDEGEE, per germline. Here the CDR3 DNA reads TGTGCCAGCAGCTTTGGGGGCGCGGCAGATACGCAGTATTTT. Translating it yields CASSFGGAADTQYF.

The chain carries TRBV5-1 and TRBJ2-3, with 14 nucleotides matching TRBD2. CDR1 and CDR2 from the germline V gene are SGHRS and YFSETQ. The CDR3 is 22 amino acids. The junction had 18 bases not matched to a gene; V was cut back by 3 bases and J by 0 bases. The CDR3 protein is CASSSVRTSGGRLHSSTDTQYF. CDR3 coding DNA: TGCGCCAGCAGCTCGGTTAGGACTAGCGGGGGGCGGCTTCATTCTAGCACAGATACGCAGTATTTT. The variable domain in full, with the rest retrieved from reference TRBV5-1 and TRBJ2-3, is KAGVTQTPRYLIKTRGQQVTLSCSPISGHRSVSWYQQTPGQGLQFLFEYFSETQRNKGNFPGRFSGRQFSNSRSEMNVSTLELGDSALYLCASSSVRTSGGRLHSSTDTQYFGPGTRLTVL.

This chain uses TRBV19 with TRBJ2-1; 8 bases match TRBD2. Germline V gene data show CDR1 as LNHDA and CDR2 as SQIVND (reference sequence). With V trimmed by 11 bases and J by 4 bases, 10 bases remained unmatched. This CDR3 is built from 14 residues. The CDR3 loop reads CAVRAGGNYNEQFF. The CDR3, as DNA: TGTGCCGTCCGTGCGGGGGGAAATTACAATGAGCAGTTCTTC. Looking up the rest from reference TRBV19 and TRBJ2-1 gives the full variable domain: DGGITQSPKYLFRKEGQNVTLSCEQNLNHDAMYWYRQDPGQGLRLIYYSQIVNDFQKGDIAEGYSVSREKKESFPLTVTSAQKNPTAFYLCAVRAGGNYNEQFFGPGTRLTVL.

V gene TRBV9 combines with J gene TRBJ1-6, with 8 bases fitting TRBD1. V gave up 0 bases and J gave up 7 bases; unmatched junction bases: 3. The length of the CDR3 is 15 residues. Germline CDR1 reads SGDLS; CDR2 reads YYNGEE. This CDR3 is CASSVDWTGNSPLHF. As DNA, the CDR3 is TGTGCCAGCAGCGTAGACTGGACAGGGAATTCACCCCTCCACTTT.

The CDR3 here is CASREQGKETQYF. In nucleotides, the CDR3 is TGTGCCAGCAGAGAACAGGGGAAAGAGACCCAGTACTTC. This sequence joins TRBV28 and TRBJ2-5; TRBD1 agrees at 7 bases. With V trimmed by 6 bases and J by 3 bases, 4 bases remained unmatched. CDR3 length: 13 residues. Germline V CDR1 and CDR2: MDHEN, SYDVKM.

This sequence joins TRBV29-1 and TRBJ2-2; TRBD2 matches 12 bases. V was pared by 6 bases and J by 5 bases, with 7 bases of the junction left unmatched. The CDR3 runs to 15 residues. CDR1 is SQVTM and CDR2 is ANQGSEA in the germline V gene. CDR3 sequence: CSVLGLAGSTGELFF. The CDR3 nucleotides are TGCAGCGTATTAGGACTAGCGGGGAGTACCGGGGAGCTGTTTTTT.

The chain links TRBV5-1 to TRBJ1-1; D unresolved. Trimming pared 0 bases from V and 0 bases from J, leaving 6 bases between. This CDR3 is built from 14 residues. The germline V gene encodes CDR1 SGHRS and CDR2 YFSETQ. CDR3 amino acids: CASSLDSLNTEAFF. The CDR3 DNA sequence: TGCGCCAGCAGCTTGGACAGCCTGAACACTGAAGCTTTCTTT.

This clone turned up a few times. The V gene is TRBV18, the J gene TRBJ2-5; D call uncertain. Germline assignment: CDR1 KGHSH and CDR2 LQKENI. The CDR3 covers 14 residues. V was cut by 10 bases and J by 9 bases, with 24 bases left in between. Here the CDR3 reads CATTQGSAVAAQYF. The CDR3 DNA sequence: TGTGCCACCACGCAAGGCAGCGCGGTGGCAGCCCAGTACTTC.

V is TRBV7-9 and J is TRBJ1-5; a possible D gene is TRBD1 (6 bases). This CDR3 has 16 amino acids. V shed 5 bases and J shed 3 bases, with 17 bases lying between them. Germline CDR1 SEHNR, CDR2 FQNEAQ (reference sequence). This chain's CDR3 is CASSPSNTGFNQPQHF. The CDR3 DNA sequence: TGTGCCAGCAGCCCCTCAAATACAGGGTTCAATCAGCCCCAGCATTTT.

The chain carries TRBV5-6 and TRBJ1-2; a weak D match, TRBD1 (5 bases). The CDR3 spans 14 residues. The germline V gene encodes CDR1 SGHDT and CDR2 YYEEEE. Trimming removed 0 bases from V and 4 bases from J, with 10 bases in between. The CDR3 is CASSLAGRVYGYTF. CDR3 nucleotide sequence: TGTGCCAGCAGCTTGGCAGGGAGGGTCTATGGCTACACCTTC.

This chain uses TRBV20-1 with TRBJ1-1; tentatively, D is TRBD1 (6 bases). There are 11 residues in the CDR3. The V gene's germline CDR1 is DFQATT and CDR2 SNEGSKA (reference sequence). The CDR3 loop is CRGASGGEAFF. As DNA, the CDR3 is TGCAGGGGGGCCTCTGGGGGTGAAGCTTTCTTT.

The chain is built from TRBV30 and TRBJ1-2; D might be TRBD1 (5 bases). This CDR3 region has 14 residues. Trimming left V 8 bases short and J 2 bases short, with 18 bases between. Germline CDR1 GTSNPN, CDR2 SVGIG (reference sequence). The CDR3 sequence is CAHRGGFPNYGYTF. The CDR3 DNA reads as TGTGCCCACCGGGGGGGGTTTCCCAACTATGGCTACACCTTC.

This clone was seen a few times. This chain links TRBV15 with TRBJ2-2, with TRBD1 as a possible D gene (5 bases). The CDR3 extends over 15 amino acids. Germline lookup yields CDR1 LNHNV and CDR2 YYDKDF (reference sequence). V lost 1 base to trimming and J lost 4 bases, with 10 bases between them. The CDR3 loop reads CATSRGQMGTGELFF. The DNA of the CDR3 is TGTGCCACCAGCAGAGGACAGATGGGCACCGGGGAGCTGTTTTTT.

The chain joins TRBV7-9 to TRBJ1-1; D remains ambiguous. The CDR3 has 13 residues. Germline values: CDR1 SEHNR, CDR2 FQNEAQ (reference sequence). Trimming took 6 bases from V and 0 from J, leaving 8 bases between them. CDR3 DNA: TGTGCCAGCAGTATAGAAATGAACACTGAAGCTTTCTTT. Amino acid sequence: CASSIEMNTEAFF.

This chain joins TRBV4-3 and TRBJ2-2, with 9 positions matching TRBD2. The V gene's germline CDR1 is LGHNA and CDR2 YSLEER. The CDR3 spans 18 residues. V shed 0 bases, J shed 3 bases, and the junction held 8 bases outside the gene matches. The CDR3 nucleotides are TGCGCCAGCAGCCAAGAAGGGTTAGCGGGGGAGGACACCGGGGAGCTGTTTTTT. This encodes CASSQEGLAGEDTGELFF.

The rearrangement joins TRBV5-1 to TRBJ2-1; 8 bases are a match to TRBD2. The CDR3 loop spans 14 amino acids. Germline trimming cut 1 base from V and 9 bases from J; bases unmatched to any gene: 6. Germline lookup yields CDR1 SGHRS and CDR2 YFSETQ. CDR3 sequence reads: CASSLFGGGVEQFF. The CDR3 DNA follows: TGCGCCAGCAGCTTGTTCGGGGGGGGAGTTGAGCAGTTCTTC.

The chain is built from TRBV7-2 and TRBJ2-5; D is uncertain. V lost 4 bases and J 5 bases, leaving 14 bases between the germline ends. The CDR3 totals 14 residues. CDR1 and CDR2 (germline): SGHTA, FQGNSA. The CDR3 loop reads CASSSSWVGETQYF. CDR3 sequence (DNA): TGTGCCAGCAGCTCTAGTTGGGTTGGGGAGACCCAGTACTTC.

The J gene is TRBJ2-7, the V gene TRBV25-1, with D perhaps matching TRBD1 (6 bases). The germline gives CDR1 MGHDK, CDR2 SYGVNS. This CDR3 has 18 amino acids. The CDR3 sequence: CPIQQGPRPSSQIYEQYF. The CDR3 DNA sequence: TGTCCCATCCAACAGGGACCAAGGCCCTCCTCACAAATCTACGAGCAGTACTTC.

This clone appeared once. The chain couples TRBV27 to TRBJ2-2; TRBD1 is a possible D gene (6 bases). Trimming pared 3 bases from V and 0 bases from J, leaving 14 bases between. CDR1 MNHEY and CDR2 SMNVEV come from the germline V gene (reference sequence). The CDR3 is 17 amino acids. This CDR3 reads CASSLIPGHANTGELFF. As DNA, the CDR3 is TGTGCCAGCAGTTTGATTCCGGGACACGCGAACACCGGGGAGCTGTTTTTT.

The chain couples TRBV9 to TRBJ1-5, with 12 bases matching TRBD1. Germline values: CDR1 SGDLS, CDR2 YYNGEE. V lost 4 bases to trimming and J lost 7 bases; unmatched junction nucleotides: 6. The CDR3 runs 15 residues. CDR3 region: CASSRGGQGAQPQHF. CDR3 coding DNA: TGTGCCAGCAGCAGGGGGGGACAGGGGGCCCAGCCCCAGCATTTT.

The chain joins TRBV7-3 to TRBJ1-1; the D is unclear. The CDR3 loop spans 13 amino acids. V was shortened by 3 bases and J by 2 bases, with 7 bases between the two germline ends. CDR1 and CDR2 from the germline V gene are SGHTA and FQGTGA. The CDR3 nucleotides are TGTGCCAGCAGCTTGATGAGCAACACTGAAGCTTTCTTT. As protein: CASSLMSNTEAFF.

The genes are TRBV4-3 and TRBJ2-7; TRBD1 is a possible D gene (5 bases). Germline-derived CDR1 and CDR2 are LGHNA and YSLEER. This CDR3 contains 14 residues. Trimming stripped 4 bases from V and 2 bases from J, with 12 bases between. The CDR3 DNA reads TGCGCCAGCAGCCCACGTCCAGGGCCCTACGAGCAGTACTTC. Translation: CASSPRPGPYEQYF.

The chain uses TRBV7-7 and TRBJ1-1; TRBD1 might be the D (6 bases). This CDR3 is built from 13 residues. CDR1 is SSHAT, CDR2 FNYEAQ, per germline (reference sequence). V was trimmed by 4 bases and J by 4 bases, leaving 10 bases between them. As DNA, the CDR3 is TGTGCCAGCAGCTACAGGGTGAGCACTGAAGCTTTCTTT. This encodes CASSYRVSTEAFF. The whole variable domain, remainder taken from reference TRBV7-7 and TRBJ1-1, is GAGVSQSPRYKVTKRGQDVTLRCDPISSHATLYWYQQALGQGPEFLTYFNYEAQPDKSGLPSDRFSAERPEGSISTLTIQRTEQRDSAMYRCASSYRVSTEAFFGQGTRLTVV.

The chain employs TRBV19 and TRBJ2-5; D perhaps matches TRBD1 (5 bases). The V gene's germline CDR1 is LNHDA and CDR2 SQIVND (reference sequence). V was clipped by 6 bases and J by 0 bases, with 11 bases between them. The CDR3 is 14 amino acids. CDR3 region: CASSPYRYQETQYF. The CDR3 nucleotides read TGTGCCAGTAGCCCTTACAGGTACCAAGAGACCCAGTACTTC.

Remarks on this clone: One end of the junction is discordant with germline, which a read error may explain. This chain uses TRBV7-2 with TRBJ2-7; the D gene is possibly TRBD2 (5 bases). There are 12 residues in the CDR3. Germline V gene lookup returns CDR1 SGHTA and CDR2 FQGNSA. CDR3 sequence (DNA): TGTGCCAGCAGCCCCGCGGGCAGATTGGTGGACTTC. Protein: CASSPAGRLVDF.

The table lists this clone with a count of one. In DNA, the CDR3 is TGTGCCAGCAGCTCGAGGGGGGGGGCCGGTCCCCAAGAGACCCAGTACTTC. Translation gives CASSSRGGAGPQETQYF. The gene calls are TRBV13 and TRBJ2-5; TRBD2 might be the D (7 bases). The V end lost 4 bases, the J end lost 1 base, and 19 bases lay between the germline ends. The CDR3 contains 17 residues. Per the germline V gene, CDR1 is PRHDT and CDR2 is FYEKMQ (reference sequence). The full variable domain, in which reference TRBV13 and TRBJ2-5 provide the parts outside the CDR3, is AAGVIQSPRHLIKEKRETATLKCYPIPRHDTVYWYQQGPGQDPQFLISFYEKMQSDKGSIPDRFSAQQFSDYHSELNMSSLELGDSALYFCASSSRGGAGPQETQYFGPGTRLLVL.